The 14 T cell receptor beta chains in this list originate from one sample, sequenced in a study of T-cell memory formation after mild COVID-19. MiXCR was run by TCRdb on the 5' RACE reads, yielding one entry per CDR3 protein. In the table there are approximately 150,000 distinct CDR3 sequences, roughly 15% of which are singletons. The sample consisted of PBMCs or a T cell subset sorted from them (not recorded which). Every receptor here comes from an adult woman who had mild COVID-19 (a few samples of this study predate the infection). Cell type and time point are not known.

This clonotype was detected only a few times. The V and J genes are TRBV29-1 and TRBJ1-1; 7 nucleotides line up with TRBD1. Germline trimming cut 6 bases from V and 0 bases from J; bases unmatched to any gene: 4. Germline lookup yields CDR1 SQVTM and CDR2 ANQGSEA. This CDR3 contains 13 residues. For the CDR3, the DNA is TGCAGCGTAGACGGGACAGTGAACACTGAAGCTTTCTTT. It translates to CSVDGTVNTEAFF.

The V gene is TRBV13, the J gene TRBJ1-2; tentative D call: TRBD1 (6 bases). This CDR3 is built from 16 residues. V shed 1 base and J shed 0 bases, with 12 bases lying between them. Germline V gene lookup returns CDR1 PRHDT and CDR2 FYEKMQ (reference sequence). The CDR3 coding sequence is TGTGCCAGCAGCTTAGAGGGGGAGCAGCCTAACTATGGCTACACCTTC. Amino acids: CASSLEGEQPNYGYTF.

The table lists this clonotype with a few counts. The rearrangement uses TRBV7-6 and TRBJ2-5; tentatively, D is TRBD1 or TRBD2 (5 bases each). Germline V gives CDR1 SGHVS, CDR2 FNYEAQ. This CDR3 has 16 residues. The V end was cut by 0 bases, the J end by 1 base, with 12 bases between. The CDR3 here is CASSLASGATQETQYF. The CDR3 bases are TGTGCCAGCAGCTTAGCGTCCGGGGCAACCCAAGAGACCCAGTACTTC.

This clonotype showed up just a few times. The genes are TRBV19 and TRBJ1-1, with 7 nucleotides matching TRBD1. Per germline, CDR1 LNHDA and CDR2 SQIVND (reference sequence). This CDR3 region has 13 residues. The ends lost 6 bases at V and 1 base at J; junction bases unmatched: 2. CDR3 loop: CASRRTGNTEAFF. Here the CDR3 DNA reads TGTGCCAGTAGAAGGACAGGGAACACTGAAGCTTTCTTT.

There are a few counts of this clonotype. The genes are TRBV29-1 and TRBJ2-5; D could derive from TRBD1 or TRBD2 (5 bases each). Germline V CDR1 and CDR2: SQVTM, ANQGSEA. V was pared by 4 bases and J by 6 bases, with 15 bases between. The CDR3 loop spans 13 amino acids. The CDR3 DNA reads TGCAGCGTTGGCCTTGGGGGTGGGCAGACCCAGTACTTC. It is translated as CSVGLGGGQTQYF.

This clonotype was detected many times. The V and J genes are TRBV29-1 and TRBJ2-4, with 8 bases fitting TRBD1. Germline assignment: CDR1 SQVTM and CDR2 ANQGSEA. V dropped 3 bases and J dropped 4; count of bases not matched to a gene: 2. CDR3 length equals 13 residues. The CDR3 DNA reads TGCAGCGTTGATGACAGGGGAAAAAACATTCAGTACTTC. This encodes CSVDDRGKNIQYF.

The chain combines TRBV4-3 with TRBJ2-7; 9 bases are shared with TRBD1. This CDR3 has 14 residues. Germline V gene lookup returns CDR1 LGHNA and CDR2 YSLEER. The trim removed 6 bases at V and 3 bases at J, leaving 6 bases unmatched. CDR3 region: CASSRVGQGYEQYF. The CDR3 DNA reads as TGCGCCAGCAGTCGAGTGGGACAGGGCTACGAGCAGTACTTC.

V usage is TRBV9 and J usage is TRBJ1-1; no definite D call. V was pared by 2 bases and J by 3 bases, with 14 bases between. This CDR3 comprises 15 residues. Germline CDR1 and CDR2: SGDLS and YYNGEE. The CDR3 is CASSVDDFWDTEAFF. CDR3 nucleotides: TGTGCCAGCAGCGTTGACGACTTTTGGGACACTGAAGCTTTCTTT.

DNA of the CDR3: TGTGCCAGCATAGCGGACTTGGGGCCCCAAGAGACCCAGTACTTC. This codes for CASIADLGPQETQYF. This sequence joins TRBV12-3 or TRBV12-4 and TRBJ2-5, with TRBD2 as a possible D gene (6 bases). V was clipped by 7 bases and J by 1 base, with 16 bases between them. The CDR3 has 15 amino acids.

The chain uses TRBV29-1 and TRBJ2-7; the match to TRBD2 covers 7 bases. CDR3 length equals 13 residues. With 2 bases clipped from V and 0 bases from J, the junction kept 1 base outside the gene matches. Germline lookup yields CDR1 SQVTM and CDR2 ANQGSEA. CDR3 in DNA: TGCAGCGTTGAACTAGCGGTCTCCTACGAGCAGTACTTC. It translates to CSVELAVSYEQYF.

The J gene is TRBJ2-7, the V gene TRBV10-3; the D is unclear. The CDR3 has 14 amino acids. From germline, CDR1 is ENHRY and CDR2 SYGVKD. Trimming pared 2 bases from V and 2 bases from J, leaving 10 bases between. CDR3 amino acids: CAISERADTYEQYF. CDR3 nucleotides: TGTGCCATCAGTGAGAGGGCAGATACCTACGAGCAGTACTTC.

The gene calls are TRBV5-8 and TRBJ2-7; a weak D match, TRBD1 (7 bases). V was shortened by 4 bases and J by 3 bases, with 17 bases between the two germline ends. The CDR3 consists of 15 residues. Germline V CDR1 and CDR2: SGHTS, YDEGEE. The CDR3: CASSGGTATYYEQYF. CDR3 DNA: TGTGCCAGCAGCGGCGGGACAGCTACCTACTACGAGCAGTACTTC.

This chain uses TRBV5-5 with TRBJ1-5; D unresolved. The CDR3 sequence is 16 residues long. Per the germline V gene, CDR1 is SGHKS and CDR2 is YYEKEE (reference sequence). Trimming shortened V by 0 bases and J by 6 bases, and 16 bases separated the two germline ends. CDR3 in amino acids: CASSLGGLMKGQPQHF. The CDR3, as DNA: TGTGCCAGCAGCTTGGGAGGGCTCATGAAGGGTCAGCCCCAGCATTTT.

J is TRBJ1-5 and V is TRBV27; D possibly corresponds to TRBD1 (5 bases). The CDR3 has 15 amino acids. Trimming shortened V by 6 bases and J by 4 bases, and 16 bases separated the two germline ends. Germline V gives CDR1 MNHEY, CDR2 SMNVEV (reference sequence). The CDR3 reads CASSRDPTRNQPQHF. The CDR3 DNA reads as TGTGCCAGCAGCCGGGACCCTACCCGTAATCAGCCCCAGCATTTT.